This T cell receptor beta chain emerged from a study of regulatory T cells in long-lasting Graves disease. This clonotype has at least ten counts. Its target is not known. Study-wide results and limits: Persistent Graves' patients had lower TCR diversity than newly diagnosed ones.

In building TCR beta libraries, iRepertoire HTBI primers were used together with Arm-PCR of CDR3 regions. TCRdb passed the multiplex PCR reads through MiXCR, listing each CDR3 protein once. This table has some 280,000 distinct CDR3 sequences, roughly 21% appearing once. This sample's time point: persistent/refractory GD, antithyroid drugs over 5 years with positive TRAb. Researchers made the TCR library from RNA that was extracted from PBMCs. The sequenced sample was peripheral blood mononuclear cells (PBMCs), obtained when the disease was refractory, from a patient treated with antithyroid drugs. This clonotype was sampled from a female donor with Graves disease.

As DNA, the CDR3 is TGTGCCAGCAGCGTTTACAGGGTTAGTGCAGTCGGCTACACCTTC. Protein sequence: CASSVYRVSAVGYTF. The V gene is TRBV11-2, the J gene TRBJ1-2, with a possible D match to TRBD1 (6 bases). V was trimmed by 5 bases and J by 8 bases, leaving 21 bases between them. CDR1 and CDR2 (germline): SGHAT, FQNNGV. This CDR3 is built from 15 residues. The whole variable domain, filled in from reference TRBV11-2 and TRBJ1-2, reads EAGVAQSPRYKIIEKRQSVAFWCNPISGHATLYWYQQILGQGPKLLIQFQNNGVVDDSQLPKDRFSAERLKGVDSTLKIQPAKLEDSAVYLCASSVYRVSAVGYTFGSGTRLTVV.